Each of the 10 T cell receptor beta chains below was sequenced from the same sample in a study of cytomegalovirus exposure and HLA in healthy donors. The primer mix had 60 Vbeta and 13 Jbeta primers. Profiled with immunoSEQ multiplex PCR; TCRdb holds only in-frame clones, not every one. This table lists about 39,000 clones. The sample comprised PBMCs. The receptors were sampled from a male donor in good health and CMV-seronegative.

The CDR3: CASSLHGLAGYMGDNEQFF. The CDR3 coding sequence is TGTGCCAGTAGTCTACACGGACTAGCGGGGTACATGGGGGACAATGAGCAGTTCTTC. V gene TRBV19 combines with J gene TRBJ2-1; 12 nucleotides match TRBD2. The CDR3 loop spans 19 amino acids. Germline lookup yields CDR1 LNHDA and CDR2 SQIVND (reference sequence). With V trimmed by 5 bases and J by 5 bases, 16 bases remained unmatched.

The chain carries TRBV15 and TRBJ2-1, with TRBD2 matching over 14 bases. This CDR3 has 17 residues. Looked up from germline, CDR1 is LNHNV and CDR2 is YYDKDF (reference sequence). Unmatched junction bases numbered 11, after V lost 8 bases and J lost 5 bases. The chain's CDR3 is CATSYPKTSGGDNEQFF. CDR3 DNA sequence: TGTGCCACCTCCTACCCGAAGACTAGCGGGGGGGACAATGAGCAGTTCTTC.

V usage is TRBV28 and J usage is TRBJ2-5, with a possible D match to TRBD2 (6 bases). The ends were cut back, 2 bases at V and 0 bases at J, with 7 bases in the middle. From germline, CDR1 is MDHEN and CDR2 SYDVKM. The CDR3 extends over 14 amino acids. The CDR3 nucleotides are TGTGCCAGCAGTTTAGGGGGGTACCAAGAGACCCAGTACTTC. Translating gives CASSLGGYQETQYF.

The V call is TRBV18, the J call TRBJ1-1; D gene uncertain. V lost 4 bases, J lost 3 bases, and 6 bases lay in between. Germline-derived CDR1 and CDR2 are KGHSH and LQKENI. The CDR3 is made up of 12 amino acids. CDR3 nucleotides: TGTGCCAGCTCACTGAGGGACACTGAAGCTTTCTTT. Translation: CASSLRDTEAFF.

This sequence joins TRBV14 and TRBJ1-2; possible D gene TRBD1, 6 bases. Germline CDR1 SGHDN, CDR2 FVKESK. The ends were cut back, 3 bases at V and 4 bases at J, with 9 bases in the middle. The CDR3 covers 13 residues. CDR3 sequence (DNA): TGTGCCAGCAGCCAGGACAGCCCCTATGGCTACACCTTC. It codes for CASSQDSPYGYTF.

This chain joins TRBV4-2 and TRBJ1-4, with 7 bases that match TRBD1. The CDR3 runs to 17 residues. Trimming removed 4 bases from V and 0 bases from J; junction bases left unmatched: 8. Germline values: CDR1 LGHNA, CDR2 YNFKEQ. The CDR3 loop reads CASSPLLTGSTNEKLFF. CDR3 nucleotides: TGTGCCAGCAGCCCCCTTTTGACAGGGTCAACTAATGAAAAACTGTTTTTT.

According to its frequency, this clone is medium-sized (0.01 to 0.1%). CDR3 coding DNA: TGTGCCAGCAGCGAGGACAGTCGGGCTGAAGCTTTCTTT. This encodes CASSEDSRAEAFF. The chain has TRBV6-4 and TRBJ1-1, with a possible D match to TRBD1 (6 bases). This CDR3 region has 13 residues. Trimming pared 6 bases from V and 6 bases from J, leaving 14 bases between. CDR1 and CDR2 from the germline V gene are MRHNA and SNTAGT.

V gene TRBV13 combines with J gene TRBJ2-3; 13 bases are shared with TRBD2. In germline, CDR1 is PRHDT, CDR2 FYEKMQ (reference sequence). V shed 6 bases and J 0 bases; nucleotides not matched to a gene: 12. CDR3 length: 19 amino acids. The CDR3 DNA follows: TGTGCCAGCAGTTCAATAGGACTAGCGGGGGCTTCTAGCACAGATACGCAGTATTTT. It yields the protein CASSSIGLAGASSTDTQYF.

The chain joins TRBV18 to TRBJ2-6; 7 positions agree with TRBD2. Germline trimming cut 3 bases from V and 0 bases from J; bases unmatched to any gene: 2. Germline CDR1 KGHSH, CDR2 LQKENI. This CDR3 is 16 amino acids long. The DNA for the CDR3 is TGTGCCAGCTCACCGCCGGGGGGCTCTGGGGCCAACGTCCTGACTTTC. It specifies CASSPPGGSGANVLTF.

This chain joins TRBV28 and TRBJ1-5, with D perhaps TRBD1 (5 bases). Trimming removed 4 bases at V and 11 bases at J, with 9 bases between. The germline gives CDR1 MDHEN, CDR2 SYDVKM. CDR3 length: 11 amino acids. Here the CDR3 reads CASSSPRAQHF. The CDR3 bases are TGTGCCAGCAGTTCCCCCAGGGCCCAGCATTTT.